Listed here are 3 T cell receptor beta chains from one sample, sequenced in a study of T cell repertoires in cytomegalovirus infection. TCRdb reanalysed the reads using MiXCR and keeps one entry per CDR3 protein. The table records over 450,000 distinct CDR3 sequences, about 11% of them present only once. Sequenced: PBMCs. These receptors were collected from a human donor in good health (CMV status not recorded). Some clones in this sample may be carry-over from other donors' samples.

This clonotype was observed many times. The V gene is TRBV12-3 or TRBV12-4, the J gene TRBJ1-3; D gene unclear. V was trimmed by 0 bases and J by 3 bases, leaving 6 bases between them. The CDR3 extends over 14 amino acids. The DNA of the CDR3 is TGTGCCAGCAGTTTAGCCCTTAGTGGAAACACCATATATTTT. Encoded protein: CASSLALSGNTIYF.

In its sample, this clonotype was seen many times. The chain joins TRBV7-2 to TRBJ2-3; D remains ambiguous. This CDR3 is 14 amino acids long. Germline CDR1 is SGHTA and CDR2 is FQGNSA. Between the trimmed V and J ends, which lost 5 bases and 1 base, there was a span of 10 bases. CDR3 nucleotides: TGTGCCAGCAGCGACCAGCTAGGCACAGATACGCAGTATTTT. Translating it yields CASSDQLGTDTQYF.

This clonotype showed up just a few times. The chain is built from TRBV6-6 and TRBJ1-1; D might be TRBD1 (5 bases). The CDR3 has 16 amino acids. Trimming took 2 bases from V and 5 from J, leaving 18 bases between them. Germline values: CDR1 MNHNY, CDR2 SVGAGI (reference sequence). In DNA form, the CDR3 reads TGTGCCAGCAGTTACAACGGGCGGGGCCGGGAGACTGAAGCTTTCTTT. It encodes CASSYNGRGRETEAFF.